One sample yielded the 13 T cell receptor beta chains listed below, sequenced in a study of control samples from healthy donors and cancer patients (dated by TCRdb to 2020 to 2021). Library preparation used the immunoSEQ multiplex PCR assay. TCRdb mirrors the immuneACCESS table, restricted to in-frame sequences. Some clones are absent from its copies; in checked studies, under half trace to an unresolved V gene, and the reason for the others is unknown. Across this sample there are 100,000 or so clones, with approximately 86% seen only once. The ten largest clones take up roughly 1.2% of the sample. The source material was blood. The receptors derive from a woman in her forties or fifties in good health.

This chain links TRBV11-3 with TRBJ1-1; D not certain. The CDR3 is 15 amino acids. With 0 bases removed from V and 3 bases from J, the gap between germline ends came to 11 bases. From germline, CDR1 is SGHNT and CDR2 YENEEA. CDR3 bases: TGTGCCAGCAGCTTAGACCAGGACGGTTACACTGAAGCTTTCTTT. Its translation: CASSLDQDGYTEAFF.

This clone was seen only once. The chain couples TRBV7-8 to TRBJ1-2; D ambiguous. The CDR3 covers 16 residues. Trimming pared 5 bases from V and 1 base from J, leaving 17 bases between. CDR1 is SGHVS and CDR2 is FQNEAQ in the germline V gene. CDR3 sequence reads: CASSPSGRTHNYGYTF. CDR3 nucleotides: TGTGCCAGCAGCCCCAGCGGAAGGACCCATAACTATGGCTACACCTTC.

V usage is TRBV6-5 and J usage is TRBJ1-5; 10 nucleotides match TRBD1. Germline values: CDR1 MNHEY, CDR2 SVGAGI. With 7 bases clipped from V and 3 bases from J, the junction kept 6 bases outside the gene matches. CDR3 length: 15 residues. The CDR3 DNA follows: TGTGCCAGCAACAGACAGGGGGCAGACAATCAGCCCCAGCATTTT. Amino acids: CASNRQGADNQPQHF.

J is TRBJ1-3 and V is TRBV5-6; tentative D call: TRBD1 (5 bases). The CDR3 extends over 14 amino acids. Trimming removed 6 bases at V and 0 bases at J, with 10 bases between. Germline CDR1 reads SGHDT; CDR2 reads YYEEEE. The CDR3 nucleotides are TGTGCCAGCAAACTAGGGGTCTCTGGAAACACCATATATTTT. Translated: CASKLGVSGNTIYF.

V gene TRBV2 combines with J gene TRBJ2-1; D may correspond to TRBD1 or TRBD2 (5 bases each). Per germline, CDR1 SNHLY and CDR2 FYNNEI. Trimming removed 8 bases at V and 0 bases at J, with 14 bases between. The CDR3 covers 15 residues. The CDR3 is CASARDVPSYNEQFF. The CDR3 DNA reads TGTGCCAGCGCAAGGGACGTTCCCTCCTACAATGAGCAGTTCTTC. The full variable domain, completed using reference TRBV2 and TRBJ2-1, is EPEVTQTPSHQVTQMGQEVILRCVPISNHLYFYWYRQILGQKVEFLVSFYNNEISEKSEIFDDQFSVERPDGSNFTLKIRSTKLEDSAMYFCASARDVPSYNEQFFGPGTRLTVL.

V is TRBV19 and J is TRBJ2-1; D is unresolved. Germline V gives CDR1 LNHDA, CDR2 SQIVND (reference sequence). This CDR3 has 16 residues. V shed 6 bases and J shed 0 bases, with 15 bases lying between them. DNA of the CDR3: TGTGCCAGTAGCCGGGTCCCCCCACCCTCCTACAATGAGCAGTTCTTC. Translated, it gives CASSRVPPPSYNEQFF.

The J gene is TRBJ2-1, the V gene TRBV7-3; D unresolved. The CDR3 contains 12 residues. Trimming cost V 5 bases and J 9 bases, with 11 bases left between them. CDR1 is SGHTA and CDR2 is FQGTGA in the germline V gene. The CDR3 DNA sequence: TGTGCCAGCAGCCCGGGCGGTAGTGAGCAGTTCTTC. This translates into CASSPGGSEQFF.

This clone has just a few counts. The CDR3 bases are TGTGCCAGCAGCTACGAAGCCGAGCAGTACTTC. It specifies CASSYEAEQYF. The chain uses TRBV16 and TRBJ2-7; D is ambiguous. Trimming shortened V by 5 bases and J by 6 bases, and 8 bases separated the two germline ends. CDR1 and CDR2 from the germline V gene are KGHSY and FQNENV. The CDR3 extends over 11 amino acids.

A few counts support this clone. The chain employs TRBV5-5 and TRBJ1-6, with 7 bases that match TRBD1. In germline, CDR1 is SGHKS, CDR2 YYEKEE (reference sequence). V was clipped by 3 bases and J by 8 bases; unmatched bases: 5. The CDR3 length is 14 residues. The CDR3 bases are TGTGCCAGCAGCTGGGAGGGGGCTGATTCACCCCTCCACTTT. Translation: CASSWEGADSPLHF.

J is TRBJ2-5 and V is TRBV7-9; D gene unclear. The V gene lost 3 bases and the J gene lost 4 bases, with 9 bases spanning the gap. The CDR3 extends over 13 amino acids. CDR1 and CDR2 from the germline V gene are SEHNR and FQNEAQ (reference sequence). The CDR3 nucleotides read TGTGCCAGCAGCTTTACCTCGCGAGAGACCCAGTACTTC. Amino acids: CASSFTSRETQYF. The whole variable domain, filled in from reference TRBV7-9 and TRBJ2-5, reads DTGVSQNPRHKITKRGQNVTFRCDPISEHNRLYWYRQTLGQGPEFLTYFQNEAQLEKSRLLSDRFSAERPKGSFSTLEIQRTEQGDSAMYLCASSFTSRETQYFGPGTRLLVL.

This sequence joins TRBV4-2 and TRBJ2-5, with 10 bases fitting TRBD2. Germline values: CDR1 LGHNA, CDR2 YNFKEQ. The V gene end was trimmed by 0 bases and the J gene end by 5 bases; junction bases not matched to a gene: 6. The CDR3 length is 16 residues. The DNA of the CDR3 is TGTGCCAGCAGCCAAGATTTTAGCGGGGGGAGTGAGACCCAGTACTTC. Translating it yields CASSQDFSGGSETQYF.

The gene calls are TRBV7-9 and TRBJ2-3; D possibly corresponds to TRBD2 (6 bases). The V end was cut by 5 bases, the J end by 0 bases, with 15 bases between. The CDR3 runs to 16 residues. Germline V gene data show CDR1 as SEHNR and CDR2 as FQNEAQ (reference sequence). CDR3 in DNA: TGTGCCAGCAGCGCGGGACGGATAATTAGCACAGATACGCAGTATTTT. It encodes CASSAGRIISTDTQYF.

The chain joins TRBV7-3 to TRBJ2-7; D might be TRBD2 (5 bases). CDR3 length: 15 residues. Trimming shortened V by 4 bases and J by 2 bases, and 15 bases separated the two germline ends. Germline V CDR1 and CDR2: SGHTA, FQGTGA. The CDR3 sequence: CASSSVGNRAYEQYF. CDR3 sequence (DNA): TGTGCCAGCAGCTCTGTCGGGAACCGAGCCTACGAGCAGTACTTC.